The 13 T cell receptor beta chains below all came from one sample that was sequenced in a study of cytomegalovirus exposure and HLA in healthy donors. PCR amplification relied on 60 Vbeta primers (plus 13 Jbeta primers). Some clones are missing from TCRdb's copy, which holds only in-frame ones; the method was immunoSEQ multiplex PCR. The profile shows around 98,000 clones, 75% to 80% of them singletons. The sequencing sample was made of PBMCs. The receptors stem from a woman aged 40 to 50 in good health and CMV-seronegative.

V and J are TRBV29-1 and TRBJ1-2; 10 nucleotides agree with TRBD1. CDR1 and CDR2 from the germline V gene are SQVTM and ANQGSEA. V shed 6 bases, J shed 6 bases, and the junction held 16 bases outside the gene matches. The CDR3 is 16 residues long. As DNA, the CDR3 is TGCAGCGTGCTAATTCGGCCCGGGACAGGGGATCATGGCTACACCTTC. The encoded protein is CSVLIRPGTGDHGYTF. Drawing the rest from reference TRBV29-1 and TRBJ1-2, the complete variable domain is SAVISQKPSRDICQRGTSLTIQCQVDSQVTMMFWYRQQPGQSLTLIATANQGSEATYESGFVIDKFPISRPNLTFSTLTVSNMSPEDSSIYLCSVLIRPGTGDHGYTFGSGTRLTVV.

The genes are TRBV7-8 and TRBJ2-1; 11 positions agree with TRBD1. Germline assignment: CDR1 SGHVS and CDR2 FQNEAQ. Trimming removed 4 bases from V and 8 bases from J; junction bases left unmatched: 10. The CDR3 is 16 amino acids. CDR3 amino acids: CASSSSGQGGLDEQFF. The DNA of the CDR3 is TGTGCCAGCAGCTCCTCGGGACAGGGGGGGTTGGATGAGCAGTTCTTC. The full variable domain, rest sourced from reference TRBV7-8 and TRBJ2-1, is GAGVSQSPRYKVAKRGQDVALRCDPISGHVSLFWYQQALGQGPEFLTYFQNEAQLDKSGLPSDRFFAERPEGSVSTLKIQRTQQEDSAVYLCASSSSGQGGLDEQFFGPGTRLTVL.

V usage is TRBV13 and J usage is TRBJ1-1, with 10 bases that match TRBD1. Trimming cost V 5 bases and J 6 bases; bases outside gene matches: 9. The CDR3 sequence is 15 residues long. CDR1 and CDR2 (germline): PRHDT, FYEKMQ (reference sequence). CDR3 in amino acids: CASSERQGALAEAFF. The CDR3 nucleotides read TGTGCCAGCAGCGAACGACAGGGGGCGCTGGCTGAAGCTTTCTTT.

This rearrangement joins TRBV19 to TRBJ1-5; the D gene is possibly TRBD1 (5 bases). Germline V CDR1 and CDR2: LNHDA, SQIVND (reference sequence). This CDR3 comprises 14 residues. V lost 7 bases and J lost 3, with 13 bases in between. CDR3 in amino acids: CASTPGLDNQPQHF. The CDR3 DNA follows: TGTGCCAGTACCCCGGGACTCGACAATCAGCCCCAGCATTTT.

The table lists this clone with a few counts. This chain links TRBV6-5 with TRBJ1-1; D perhaps matches TRBD1 (6 bases). Trimming shortened V by 6 bases and J by 1 base, and 9 bases separated the two germline ends. The germline CDR1 and CDR2 sequences are MNHEY and SVGAGI. CDR3 length: 13 amino acids. The CDR3 is CASSRGKNTEAFF. CDR3 nucleotides: TGTGCCAGCAGCAGGGGAAAGAACACTGAAGCTTTCTTT.

The V and J genes are TRBV15 and TRBJ1-4; 8 bases align to TRBD1. CDR3 size: 15 residues. From germline, CDR1 is LNHNV and CDR2 YYDKDF (reference sequence). The V and J ends lost 0 bases and 6 bases, in that order; junction bases with no gene match: 3. The CDR3 DNA reads TGTGCCACCAGCAGAGACAGGGGGCGAGATGAAAAACTGTTTTTT. Encoded protein: CATSRDRGRDEKLFF.

The chain employs TRBV6-5 and TRBJ2-2, with 9 bases aligning to TRBD2. V lost 3 bases, J lost 6 bases, and 8 bases stayed unmatched. This CDR3 contains 16 residues. The germline V gene has CDR1 MNHEY and CDR2 SVGAGI. CDR3 nucleotides: TGTGCCAGCAGTTATCAGCTAGCGGGGACCGCCGGGGAGCTGTTTTTT. It encodes CASSYQLAGTAGELFF.

V gene TRBV2 combines with J gene TRBJ1-5; the D gene is possibly TRBD1 (6 bases). Between the trimmed V and J ends, which lost 7 bases and 2 bases, there was a span of 12 bases. Germline-derived CDR1 and CDR2 are SNHLY and FYNNEI. The CDR3 runs 14 residues. CDR3 amino acids: CASKIWTGNQPQHF. The CDR3 DNA follows: TGTGCCAGCAAAATATGGACAGGCAATCAGCCCCAGCATTTT.

The chain combines TRBV7-2 with TRBJ1-5; D unclear. V lost 3 bases to trimming and J lost 0 bases, with 9 bases between them. This CDR3 is 15 amino acids long. CDR1 SGHTA and CDR2 FQGNSA come from the germline V gene. This CDR3 is CASSLSGYSNQPQHF. The DNA of the CDR3 is TGTGCCAGCAGCTTGTCCGGTTATAGCAATCAGCCCCAGCATTTT.

There are a few counts of this clone. This chain joins TRBV5-4 and TRBJ1-4; unclear D gene. CDR1 SGHNT and CDR2 YYREEE come from the germline V gene (reference sequence). Trimming stripped 2 bases from V and 5 bases from J, with 13 bases between. The CDR3 loop spans 15 amino acids. CDR3 nucleotide sequence: TGTGCCAGCAGCTTACCCCCCCCCGCGAATGAAAAACTGTTTTTT. It codes for CASSLPPPANEKLFF.

This clone has just a few counts. The chain links TRBV6-9 to TRBJ1-1, with D unclear. This CDR3 comprises 17 residues. Looked up from germline, CDR1 is MNHGY and CDR2 is SVAAGI. V was trimmed by 4 bases and J by 7 bases, leaving 25 bases between them. The CDR3: CASSFTPPVTSSYEAFF. As DNA, the CDR3 is TGTGCCAGCAGTTTCACCCCCCCGGTGACGTCTAGTTATGAAGCTTTCTTT.

This clone was observed once. V usage is TRBV28 and J usage is TRBJ1-4, with 8 nucleotides matching TRBD1. This CDR3 spans 15 amino acids. Per the germline V gene, CDR1 is MDHEN and CDR2 is SYDVKM. Germline trimming cut 4 bases from V and 6 bases from J; bases unmatched to any gene: 7. The CDR3: CASSSLQGGDEKLFF. In nucleotides, the CDR3 is TGTGCCAGCAGTTCATTACAGGGGGGCGATGAAAAACTGTTTTTT.

Only one count was recorded for this clone. The chain is built from TRBV19 and TRBJ2-1, with D hard to call. The CDR3 extends over 15 amino acids. V dropped 7 bases and J dropped 0 bases, with 13 bases sitting between them. The germline V gene has CDR1 LNHDA and CDR2 SQIVND (reference sequence). In DNA form, the CDR3 reads TGTGCCAGTACTTACAGCCTAAGCTCCTACAATGAGCAGTTCTTC. Translated, it gives CASTYSLSSYNEQFF.